The next 4 T cell receptor beta chains were all read from a single sample in a study of T cells in localized non-small cell lung cancer. Clones were sequenced by immunoSEQ multiplex PCR, and TCRdb holds only the in-frame ones, with some missing. The sample includes 48,000 or so clones, 86% of them seen just once. The starting material was peripheral blood, obtained before any cancer treatment. The receptor set was obtained from a male donor older than 55 with stage III squamous cell lung carcinoma.

This chain uses TRBV30 with TRBJ2-5, with 11 bases identical to TRBD2. In germline, CDR1 is GTSNPN, CDR2 SVGIG (reference sequence). Trimming removed 2 bases from V and 2 bases from J; junction bases left unmatched: 4. There are 15 residues in the CDR3. This CDR3 is CAWSKGTSGQETQYF. The CDR3 DNA reads TGTGCCTGGAGTAAAGGGACTAGCGGACAAGAGACCCAGTACTTC.

CDR3: CASSTGTDAEKLFF. In DNA, the CDR3 is TGTGCCAGCAGTACCGGGACTGATGCCGAAAAACTGTTTTTT. The chain combines TRBV2 with TRBJ1-4; TRBD1 might be the D (5 bases). Trimming pared 5 bases from V and 8 bases from J, leaving 15 bases between. This CDR3 is built from 14 residues. Germline V lookup: CDR1 SNHLY, CDR2 FYNNEI.

The chain is built from TRBV2 and TRBJ2-7; D might be TRBD2 (5 bases). With 2 bases removed from V and 2 bases from J, the gap between germline ends came to 10 bases. Germline assignment: CDR1 SNHLY and CDR2 FYNNEI. The CDR3 has 14 residues. The CDR3: CASSEWAGTYEQYF. As DNA, the CDR3 is TGTGCCAGCAGTGAATGGGCGGGTACCTACGAGCAGTACTTC.

CDR3 bases: TGCGCCAGCAGCCCCGAAACCTGGACAGCAACTAACTATGGCTACACCTTC. It codes for CASSPETWTATNYGYTF. The rearrangement joins TRBV5-1 to TRBJ1-2; possibly TRBD1 for D (6 bases). Per germline, CDR1 SGHRS and CDR2 YFSETQ. The V end lost 4 bases, the J end lost 0 bases, and 19 bases lay between the germline ends. The CDR3 is 17 residues long.